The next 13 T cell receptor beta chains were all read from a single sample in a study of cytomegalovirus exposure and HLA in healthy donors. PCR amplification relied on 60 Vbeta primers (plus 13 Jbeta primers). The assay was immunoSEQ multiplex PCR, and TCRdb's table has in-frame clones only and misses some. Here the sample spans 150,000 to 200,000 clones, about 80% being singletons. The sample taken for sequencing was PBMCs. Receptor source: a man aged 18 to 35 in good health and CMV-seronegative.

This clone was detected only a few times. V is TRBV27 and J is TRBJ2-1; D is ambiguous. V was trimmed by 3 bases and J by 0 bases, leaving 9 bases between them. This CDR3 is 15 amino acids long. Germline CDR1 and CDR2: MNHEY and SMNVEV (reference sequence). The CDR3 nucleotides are TGTGCCAGCAGTTTCTTCTTTAGCTCCTACAATGAGCAGTTCTTC. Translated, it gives CASSFFFSSYNEQFF.

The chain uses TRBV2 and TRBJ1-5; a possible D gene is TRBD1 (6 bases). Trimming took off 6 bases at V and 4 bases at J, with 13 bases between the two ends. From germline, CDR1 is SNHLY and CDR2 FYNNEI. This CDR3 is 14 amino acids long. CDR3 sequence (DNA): TGTGCCAGCAGACTCGACAGGCCTAATCAGCCCCAGCATTTT. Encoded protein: CASRLDRPNQPQHF. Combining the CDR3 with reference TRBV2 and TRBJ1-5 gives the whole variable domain EPEVTQTPSHQVTQMGQEVILRCVPISNHLYFYWYRQILGQKVEFLVSFYNNEISEKSEIFDDQFSVERPDGSNFTLKIRSTKLEDSAMYFCASRLDRPNQPQHFGDGTRLSIL.

The CDR3 here is CASSLGTGGLRFQETQYF. The CDR3 nucleotides read TGTGCCAGCAGCTTGGGGACAGGGGGCCTCCGCTTCCAAGAGACCCAGTACTTC. The rearrangement links TRBV5-8 to TRBJ2-5; 11 nucleotides match TRBD1. The CDR3 extends over 18 amino acids. Unmatched junction bases numbered 8, after V lost 0 bases and J lost 1 base. Looked up from germline, CDR1 is SGHTS and CDR2 is YDEGEE.

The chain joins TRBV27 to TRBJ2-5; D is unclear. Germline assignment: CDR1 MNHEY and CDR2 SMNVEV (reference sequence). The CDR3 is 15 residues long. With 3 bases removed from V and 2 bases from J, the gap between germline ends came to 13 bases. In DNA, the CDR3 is TGTGCCAGCAGTTTCTCCCCGACTCTACAAGAGACCCAGTACTTC. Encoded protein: CASSFSPTLQETQYF.

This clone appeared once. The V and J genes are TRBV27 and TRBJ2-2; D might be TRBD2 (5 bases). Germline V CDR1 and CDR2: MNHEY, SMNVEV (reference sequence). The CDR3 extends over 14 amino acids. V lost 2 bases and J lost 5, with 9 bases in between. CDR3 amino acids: CASSLQLVTGELFF. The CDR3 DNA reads TGTGCCAGCAGTTTACAACTAGTTACCGGGGAGCTGTTTTTT.

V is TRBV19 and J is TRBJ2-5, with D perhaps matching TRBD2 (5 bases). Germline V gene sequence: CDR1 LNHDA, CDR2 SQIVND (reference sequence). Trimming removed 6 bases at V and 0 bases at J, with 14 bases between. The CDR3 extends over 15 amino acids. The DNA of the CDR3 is TGTGCCAGTAGCCCCCGCCGGCGGGACCAAGAGACCCAGTACTTC. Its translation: CASSPRRRDQETQYF.

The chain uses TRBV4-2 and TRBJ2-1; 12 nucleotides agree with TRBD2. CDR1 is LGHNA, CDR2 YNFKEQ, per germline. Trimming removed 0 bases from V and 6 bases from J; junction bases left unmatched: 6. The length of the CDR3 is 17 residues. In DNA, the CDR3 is TGTGCCAGCAGCCAAGAACATGGGACTAGCGGGCGCAATGAGCAGTTCTTC. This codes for CASSQEHGTSGRNEQFF.

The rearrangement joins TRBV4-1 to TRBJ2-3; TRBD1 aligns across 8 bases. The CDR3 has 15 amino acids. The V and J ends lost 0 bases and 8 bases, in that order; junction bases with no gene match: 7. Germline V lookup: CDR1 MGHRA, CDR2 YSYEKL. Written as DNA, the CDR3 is TGCGCCAGCAGCCAAGACAGGGGGCGCTTGGCTACGCAGTATTTT. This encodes CASSQDRGRLATQYF.

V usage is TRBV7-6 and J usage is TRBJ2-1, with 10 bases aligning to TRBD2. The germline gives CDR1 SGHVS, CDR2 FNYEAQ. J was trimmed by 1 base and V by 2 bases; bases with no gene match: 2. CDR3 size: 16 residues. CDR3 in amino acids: CASSLKLAGSYNEQFF. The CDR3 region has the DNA TGTGCCAGCAGCTTAAAACTAGCGGGATCCTACAATGAGCAGTTCTTC.

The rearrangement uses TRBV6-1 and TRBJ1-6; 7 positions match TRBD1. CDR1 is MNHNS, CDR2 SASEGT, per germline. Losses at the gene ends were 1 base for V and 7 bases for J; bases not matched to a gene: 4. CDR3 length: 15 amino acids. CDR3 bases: TGTGCCAGCAGTGAAGGCAGGGGGTGGAATTCACCCCTCCACTTT. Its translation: CASSEGRGWNSPLHF.

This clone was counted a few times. This chain's CDR3 is CASSLDRASYEQYF. DNA of the CDR3: TGTGCCAGCAGCCTTGACAGGGCCTCCTACGAGCAGTACTTC. The chain carries TRBV7-2 and TRBJ2-7; 7 bases fit TRBD1. The length of the CDR3 is 14 residues. With V trimmed by 5 bases and J by 0 bases, 4 bases remained unmatched. The germline V gene encodes CDR1 SGHTA and CDR2 FQGNSA.

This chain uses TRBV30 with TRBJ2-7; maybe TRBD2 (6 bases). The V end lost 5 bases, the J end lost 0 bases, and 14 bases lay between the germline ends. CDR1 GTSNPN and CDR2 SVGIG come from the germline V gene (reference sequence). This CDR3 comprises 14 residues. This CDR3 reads CAWAGTESSYEQYF. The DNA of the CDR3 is TGTGCCTGGGCCGGGACTGAGAGCTCCTACGAGCAGTACTTC.

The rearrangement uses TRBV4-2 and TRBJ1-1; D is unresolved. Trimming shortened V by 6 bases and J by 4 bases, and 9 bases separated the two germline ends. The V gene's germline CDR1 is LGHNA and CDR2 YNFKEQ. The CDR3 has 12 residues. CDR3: CASSPPGTEAFF. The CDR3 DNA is TGTGCCAGCAGTCCCCCGGGCACTGAAGCTTTCTTT.